The T cell receptor (beta chain) described here comes from a study of radiation and T cells in renal cell carcinoma. About the research overall: Nephrectomy followed 15 Gy stereotactic body radiation by 4 weeks.

General study findings and limits: From baseline, blood top tumor clonotypes peaked at 2 weeks post-radiation.

This CDR3 region has 14 residues. The V end was cut by 5 bases, the J end by 6 bases, with 17 bases between. Germline CDR1 is MNHEY and CDR2 is SVGAGI. Sequencing used immunoSEQ multiplex PCR; TCRdb keeps in-frame clones, though not all of them. The sample holds about 140,000 clones, 70% to 90% seen once. Stated time point: baseline pretreatment blood. Indicated treatment: 15 Gy SBRT to primary tumor, nephrectomy 4 weeks later. In this sample, this clone turned up once. Its antigen remains unidentified. The sequenced sample was blood, obtained from a patient whose treatment included radiotherapy and nephrectomy. The TCR sequence derives from a woman aged 45-60 years with renal cell carcinoma. The chain has TRBV6-5 and TRBJ2-7, with TRBD1 as a possible D gene (5 bases). CDR3 protein: CASSQGSRLGEQYF. The CDR3 DNA is TGTGCCAGCAGTCAGGGATCCCGCCTGGGCGAGCAGTACTTC.